Listed below are T cell receptor beta chains from one sample, sequenced in a study of T cells after yellow fever vaccination. A single record per CDR3 protein comes from TCRdb applying MiXCR to the 5' RACE reads. The data contain 450,000 to 550,000 distinct CDR3 sequences, 21% of them seen just once; the ten biggest clones take up less than 20%. The sample consisted of PBMCs, taken more than 20 days after the first yellow fever vaccination. These receptor sequences come from a man in his late teens or twenties who received the YFV17D yellow fever vaccine. Each CDR3 is given with its conserved first and last residue. D genes are given only for firm matches. Clone size is given for some rows only: seen once, a few or many times, or a class if the clone is expanded.

-	TRBV5-1	TRBJ2-3	-	CASSDRLSTDTQYF	TGCGCCAGCAGCGACCGCCTTAGCACAGATACGCAGTATTTT
-	TRBV11-2	TRBJ1-2	few	CASTSLRWGDDGYTF	TGTGCCAGCACCTCATTAAGGTGGGGGGATGATGGCTACACCTTC
-	TRBV5-1	TRBJ1-2	few	CASSQAGRGYGYTF	TGCGCCAGCAGTCAGGCAGGGCGAGGCTATGGCTACACCTTC
-	TRBV20-1	TRBJ2-2	few	CSARDLEGDGELFF	TGCAGTGCTAGAGATCTAGAAGGGGACGGGGAGCTGTTTTTT
-	TRBV5-1	TRBJ1-5	-	CASSLEGGGGQPQHF	TGCGCCAGCAGCTTGGAGGGGGGAGGAGGGCAGCCCCAGCATTTT
-	TRBV24-1	TRBJ2-5	-	CATSDPGRDETQYF	TGTGCCACCAGTGATCCTGGGAGAGATGAGACCCAGTACTTC
-	TRBV28	TRBJ2-7	few	CASRSRRYEQYF	TGTGCCAGCAGGTCACGGCGCTACGAGCAGTACTTC
TRBD2	TRBV5-1	TRBJ2-1	-	CASSLGTSGGYNEQFF	TGCGCCAGCAGCTTGGGGACTAGCGGGGGATACAATGAGCAGTTCTTC
-	TRBV5-1	TRBJ1-4	-	CASSLGTSPNEKLFF	TGCGCCAGCAGCCTTGGGACGTCTCCTAATGAAAAGCTGTTTTTT
-	TRBV28	TRBJ1-1	once	CASSLRFRRNTEAFF	TGTGCCAGCAGTTTGAGGTTTAGGAGGAACACTGAAGCTTTCTTT
-	TRBV5-1	TRBJ2-6	-	CASSPRADGANVLTF	TGCGCCAGCAGCCCCCGAGCCGATGGGGCCAACGTCCTGACTTTC
TRBD2	TRBV6-1	TRBJ2-3	few	CASKDWAGGADTQYF	TGTGCCAGCAAAGATTGGGCGGGGGGAGCAGATACGCAGTATTTT
-	TRBV18	TRBJ2-1	many	CASSPQETGAEQFF	TGTGCCAGCTCACCACAGGAGACTGGCGCCGAGCAGTTCTTC
TRBD2	TRBV20-1	TRBJ2-1	few	CSARGNVLAGGGEQFF	TGCAGTGCTAGAGGCAACGTACTAGCGGGGGGAGGGGAGCAGTTCTTC
-	TRBV5-1	TRBJ1-1	-	CASSQGGGREGIDGAEAFF	TGCGCCAGCAGCCAAGGCGGGGGTAGGGAGGGCATTGATGGCGCTGAAGCTTTCTTT
-	TRBV20-1	TRBJ1-4	few	CSAGDWRANEKLFF	TGCAGTGCGGGGGATTGGAGGGCCAATGAAAAACTGTTTTTT
-	TRBV12-3/TRBV12-4	TRBJ2-2	-	CASSLTVQRARAGELFF	TGTGCCAGCAGTTTAACGGTCCAAAGGGCTCGGGCCGGGGAGCTGTTTTTT
-	TRBV6-5	TRBJ1-2	few	CASSLTGLDGYTF	TGTGCCAGCAGTTTAACAGGGCTGGATGGCTACACCTTC